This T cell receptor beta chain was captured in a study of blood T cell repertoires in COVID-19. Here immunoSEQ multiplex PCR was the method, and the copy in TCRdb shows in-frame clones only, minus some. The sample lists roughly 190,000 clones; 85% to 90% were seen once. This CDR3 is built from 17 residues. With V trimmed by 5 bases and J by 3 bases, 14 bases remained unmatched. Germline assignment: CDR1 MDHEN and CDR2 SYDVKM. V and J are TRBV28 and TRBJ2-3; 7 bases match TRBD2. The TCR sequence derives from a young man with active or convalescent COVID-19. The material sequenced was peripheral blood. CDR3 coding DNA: TGTGCCAGCAGTAAACGAGTGAGCGGGATAGGGACAGATACGCAGTATTTT. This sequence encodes CASSKRVSGIGTDTQYF.